The TCR beta chain described here comes from a study of blood T cells in healthy people across ages. Study details: Roughly one uniquely barcoded beta molecule per two T cells was captured.

Primed by a sample-barcoded 5' primer and a J-beta primer mix, a second PCR proceeded for roughly 6 to 12 cycles. TCRdb ran MiXCR on the 5' RACE reads and lists one entry per CDR3 protein. This sample has 1,500,000 or so distinct CDR3 sequences, with roughly two fifths found just once. The CDR3 extends over 14 amino acids. Between the trimmed V and J ends, which lost 3 bases and 12 bases, there was a span of 18 bases. From germline, CDR1 is MGHDK and CDR2 SYGVNS. The chain employs TRBV25-1 and TRBJ2-1, with a tentative D call TRBD2 (6 bases). The TCR sequence derives from a woman aged 18-29 years in good health. Sequenced: blood. This chain's CDR3 is CASSDSNVGRGQFF. Here the CDR3 DNA reads TGTGCCAGCAGTGATTCCAACGTCGGGCGGGGGCAGTTCTTC.